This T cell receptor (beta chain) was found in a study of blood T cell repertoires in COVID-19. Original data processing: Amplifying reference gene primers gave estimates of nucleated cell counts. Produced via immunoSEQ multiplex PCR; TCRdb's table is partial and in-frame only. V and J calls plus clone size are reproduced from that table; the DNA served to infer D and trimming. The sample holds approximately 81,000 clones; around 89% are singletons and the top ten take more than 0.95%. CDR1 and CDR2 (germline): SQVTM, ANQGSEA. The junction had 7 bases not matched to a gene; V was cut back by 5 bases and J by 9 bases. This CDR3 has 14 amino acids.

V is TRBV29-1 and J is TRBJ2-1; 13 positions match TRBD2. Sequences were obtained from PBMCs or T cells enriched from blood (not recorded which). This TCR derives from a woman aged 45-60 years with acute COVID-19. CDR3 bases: TGCAGCGTTAGGACTAGCGGGAGCATTAGTGAGCAGTTCTTC. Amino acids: CSVRTSGSISEQFF.